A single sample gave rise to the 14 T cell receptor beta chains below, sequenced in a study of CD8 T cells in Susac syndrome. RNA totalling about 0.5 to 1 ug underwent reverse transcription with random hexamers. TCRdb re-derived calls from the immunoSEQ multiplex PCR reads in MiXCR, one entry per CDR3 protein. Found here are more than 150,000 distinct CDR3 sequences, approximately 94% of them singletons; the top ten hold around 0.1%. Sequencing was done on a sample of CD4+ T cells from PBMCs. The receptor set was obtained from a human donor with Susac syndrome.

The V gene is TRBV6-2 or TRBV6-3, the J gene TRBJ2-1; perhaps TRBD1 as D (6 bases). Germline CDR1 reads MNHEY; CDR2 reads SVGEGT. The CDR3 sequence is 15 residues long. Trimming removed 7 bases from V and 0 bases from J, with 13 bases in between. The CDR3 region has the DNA TGTGCCAGCACGGACAGCCCGAGCTCCTACAATGAGCAGTTCTTC. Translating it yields CASTDSPSSYNEQFF.

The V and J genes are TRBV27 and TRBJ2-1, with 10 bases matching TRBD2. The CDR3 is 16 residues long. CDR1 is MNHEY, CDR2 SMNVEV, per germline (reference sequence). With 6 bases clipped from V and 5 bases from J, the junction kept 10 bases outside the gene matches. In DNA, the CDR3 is TGTGCCAGCAGCAAAGAAACTAGCGGGGCAAACAATGAGCAGTTCTTC. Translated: CASSKETSGANNEQFF.

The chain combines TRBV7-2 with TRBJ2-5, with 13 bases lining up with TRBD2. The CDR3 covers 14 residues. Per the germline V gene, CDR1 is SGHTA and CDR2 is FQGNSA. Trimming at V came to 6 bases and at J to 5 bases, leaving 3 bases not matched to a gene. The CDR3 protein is CASRGLAGEETQYF. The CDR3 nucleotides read TGTGCCAGCAGAGGACTAGCGGGGGAGGAGACCCAGTACTTC. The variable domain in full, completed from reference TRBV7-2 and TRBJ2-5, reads GAGVSQSPSNKVTEKGKDVELRCDPISGHTALYWYRQSLGQGLEFLIYFQGNSAPDKSGLPSDRFSAERTGGSVSTLTIQRTQQEDSAVYLCASRGLAGEETQYFGPGTRLLVL.

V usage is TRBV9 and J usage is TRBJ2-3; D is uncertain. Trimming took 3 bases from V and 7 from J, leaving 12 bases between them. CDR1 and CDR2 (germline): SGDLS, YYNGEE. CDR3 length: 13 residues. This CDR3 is CASSEIGAYTQYF. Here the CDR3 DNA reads TGTGCCAGCAGCGAGATCGGCGCCTATACGCAGTATTTT.

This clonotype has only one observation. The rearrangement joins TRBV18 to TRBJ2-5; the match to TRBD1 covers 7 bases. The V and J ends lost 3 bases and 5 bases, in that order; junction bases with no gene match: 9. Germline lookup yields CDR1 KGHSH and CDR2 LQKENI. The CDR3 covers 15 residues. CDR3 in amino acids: CASSPGQTAGETQYF. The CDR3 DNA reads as TGTGCCAGCTCACCGGGACAGACGGCGGGCGAGACCCAGTACTTC.

The CDR3 region is CASSLSAGYNSPLHF. Written as DNA, the CDR3 is TGCGCCAGCAGCTTGAGTGCAGGGTATAATTCACCCCTCCACTTT. This chain uses TRBV5-1 with TRBJ1-6; D possibly corresponds to TRBD1 (5 bases). In germline, CDR1 is SGHRS, CDR2 YFSETQ. This CDR3 is built from 15 residues. V was clipped by 1 base and J by 4 bases, with 9 bases between them.

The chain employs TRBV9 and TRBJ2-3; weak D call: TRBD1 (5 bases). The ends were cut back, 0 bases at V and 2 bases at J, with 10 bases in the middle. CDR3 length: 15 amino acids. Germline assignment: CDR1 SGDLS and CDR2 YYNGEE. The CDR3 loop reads CASSVETVPTDTQYF. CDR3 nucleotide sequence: TGTGCCAGCAGCGTAGAGACAGTCCCCACAGATACGCAGTATTTT.

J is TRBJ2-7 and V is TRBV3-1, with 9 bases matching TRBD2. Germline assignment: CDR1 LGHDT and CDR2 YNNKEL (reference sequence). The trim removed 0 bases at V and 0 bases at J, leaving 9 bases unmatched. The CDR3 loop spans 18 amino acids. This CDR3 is CASSQDLGAGLASYEQYF. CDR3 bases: TGTGCCAGCAGCCAAGATCTCGGGGCGGGACTAGCCTCCTACGAGCAGTACTTC.

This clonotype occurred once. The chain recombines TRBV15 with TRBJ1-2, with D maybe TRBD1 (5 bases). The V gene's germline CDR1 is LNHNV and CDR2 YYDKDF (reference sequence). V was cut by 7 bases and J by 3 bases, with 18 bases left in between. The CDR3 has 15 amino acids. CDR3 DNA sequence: TGTGCCACCACCAATACCCCCACGGGGGACTATGGCTACACCTTC. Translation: CATTNTPTGDYGYTF.

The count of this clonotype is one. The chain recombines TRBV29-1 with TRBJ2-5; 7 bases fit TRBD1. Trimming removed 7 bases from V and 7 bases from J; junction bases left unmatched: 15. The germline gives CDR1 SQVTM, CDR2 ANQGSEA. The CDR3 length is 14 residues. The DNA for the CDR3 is TGCAGCGCGCTCCCCTTGAGGGGGCGGGTGACCCAGTACTTC. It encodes CSALPLRGRVTQYF.

The CDR3 loop reads CSVDSGGDSSSGNTIYF. The CDR3 coding sequence is TGCAGCGTTGACAGCGGCGGGGACTCGAGCTCTGGAAACACCATATATTTT. The chain uses TRBV29-1 and TRBJ1-3; possibly TRBD1 for D (5 bases). Germline assignment: CDR1 SQVTM and CDR2 ANQGSEA. This CDR3 is 17 amino acids long. The germline V and J ends were trimmed by 3 bases and 0 bases, with 18 bases remaining between them.

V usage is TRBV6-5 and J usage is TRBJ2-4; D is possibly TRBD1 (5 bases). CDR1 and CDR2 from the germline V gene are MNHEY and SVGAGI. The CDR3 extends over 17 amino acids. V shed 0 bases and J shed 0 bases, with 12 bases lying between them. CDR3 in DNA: TGTGCCAGCAGTTACTCGCCAGGGATTGGAGCCAAAAACATTCAGTACTTC. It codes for CASSYSPGIGAKNIQYF.

CDR3 bases: TGTGCCAGCAGGCAGGCTGGAAACACCATATATTTT. Protein sequence: CASRQAGNTIYF. The J gene is TRBJ1-3, the V gene TRBV12-3 or TRBV12-4, with D hard to call. CDR3 length equals 12 residues. V shed 6 bases and J shed 2 bases, with 5 bases lying between them.

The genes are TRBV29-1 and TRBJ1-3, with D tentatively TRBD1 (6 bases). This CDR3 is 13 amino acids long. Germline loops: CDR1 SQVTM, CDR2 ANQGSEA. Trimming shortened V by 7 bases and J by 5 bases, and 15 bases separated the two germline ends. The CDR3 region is CSARQGPRNTIYF. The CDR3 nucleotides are TGCAGCGCTCGTCAGGGGCCTCGAAACACCATATATTTT.